The rows below give T cell receptor beta chains drawn from one sample of a study of T cells in tumors after PD-1 blockade. The method was immunoSEQ multiplex PCR; TCRdb's version includes in-frame clones alone and lacks a portion of them. Of roughly 59,000 clones listed, about four fifths are singletons. The sample was PBMCs, taken before anti-PD-1 treatment. The receptors come from a human donor with basal cell carcinoma. CDR3s include the opening cysteine and the closing phenylalanine or tryptophan. D genes are given only for firm matches. Not every row has a clone size; where given, it reads once, few, many or a size class.

TRBJ1-1 15 . TRBV6-5 TRBD1 CASSFRFTGGTEAFF TGTGCCAGCAGTTTCCGCTTTACAGGGGGCACTGAAGCTTTCTTT
TRBJ2-4 17 . TRBV19 TRBD1 CASSIAYPGTGADIQYF TGTGCCAGTAGTATAGCCTATCCCGGGACAGGGGCGGACATTCAGTACTTC
TRBJ1-4 15 . TRBV9 . CASSLRQDRNEKLFF TGTGCCAGCAGCTTAAGACAGGATAGAAATGAAAAACTGTTTTTT
TRBJ2-1 15 . TRBV24-1 . CATSDPRDTYNEQFF TGTGCCACCAGTGACCCCCGGGACACATACAATGAGCAGTTCTTC
TRBJ1-1 13 . TRBV3-1/TRBV3-2 . CASSPSTRQEAFF TGTGCCAGCAGCCCGAGTACCAGACAGGAAGCTTTCTTT
TRBJ1-1 17 once TRBV15 TRBD1 CATSRDALGQLYTEAFF TGTGCCACCAGCAGGGACGCCTTGGGACAGCTTTACACTGAAGCTTTCTTT
TRBJ2-1 15 . TRBV6-5 . CASSYSQGSANEQFF TGTGCCAGCAGTTACTCCCAGGGTAGCGCCAACGAGCAGTTCTTC
TRBJ2-6 15 . TRBV7-2 . CASSLGGSGANVLTF TGTGCCAGCAGCTTAGGAGGGTCTGGGGCCAACGTCCTGACTTTC
TRBJ2-3 12 few TRBV10-3 . CAISQAGDTQYF TGTGCCATCAGCCAAGCGGGAGATACGCAGTATTTT
TRBJ2-5 16 . TRBV7-6 TRBD2 CASSLSGTSVGETQYF TGTGCCAGCAGCCTATCGGGGACTAGCGTTGGGGAGACCCAGTACTTC
TRBJ2-7 15 . TRBV11-1 TRBD1 CASSSSGTGNYEQYF TGTGCCAGCAGCTCGTCCGGGACAGGGAACTACGAGCAGTACTTC
TRBJ2-1 16 . TRBV6-4 TRBD2 CASSEFASGGDNEQFF TGTGCCAGCAGTGAATTCGCTAGCGGGGGGGACAATGAGCAGTTCTTC
TRBJ1-4 20 once TRBV1 . CTSSQDPAGFSPATNEKLFF TGCACCAGCAGCCAAGATCCGGCAGGTTTCTCCCCTGCAACTAATGAAAAACTGTTTTTT
TRBJ1-2 16 once TRBV5-5 TRBD1 CASSFGQGSLSYGYTF TGTGCCAGCAGCTTCGGACAGGGGTCCCTCAGCTATGGCTACACCTTC
TRBJ2-5 13 . TRBV5-6 . CASRIGAGETQYF TGTGCCAGCAGGATAGGGGCAGGAGAGACCCAGTACTTC
TRBJ1-2 17 . TRBV27 . CASSPRHPSAAVNGYTF TGTGCCAGCAGTCCCCGCCACCCTTCCGCGGCGGTAAATGGCTACACCTTC
TRBJ1-6 15 . TRBV6-5 TRBD1 CASSYSTGGGSPLHF TGTGCCAGCAGTTACTCGACAGGGGGGGGGTCACCCCTCCACTTT
TRBJ1-6 17 . TRBV5-4 TRBD1 CASSAVGTGQGDSPLHF TGTGCCAGCAGCGCGGTTGGAACCGGACAGGGTGATTCACCCCTCCACTTT
TRBJ2-1 13 . TRBV18 . CASSPVVYNEQFF TGTGCCAGCTCACCCGTCGTTTACAATGAGCAGTTCTTC
TRBJ2-7 15 . TRBV19 . CASSKGQASSYEQYF TGTGCCAGTAGTAAAGGACAAGCGAGCTCCTACGAGCAGTACTTC
TRBJ2-7 14 few TRBV29-1 . CSVVRGLVNYEQYF TGCAGCGTTGTCAGGGGATTAGTCAACTACGAGCAGTACTTC
TRBJ2-5 15 few TRBV5-1 TRBD1 CASSLTGAVQETQYF TGCGCCAGCAGCTTGACAGGGGCAGTTCAAGAGACCCAGTACTTC
TRBJ2-5 15 few TRBV5-1 TRBD1 CASRTIPGQGQTQYF TGCGCCAGCAGGACGATTCCGGGACAGGGACAGACCCAGTACTTC